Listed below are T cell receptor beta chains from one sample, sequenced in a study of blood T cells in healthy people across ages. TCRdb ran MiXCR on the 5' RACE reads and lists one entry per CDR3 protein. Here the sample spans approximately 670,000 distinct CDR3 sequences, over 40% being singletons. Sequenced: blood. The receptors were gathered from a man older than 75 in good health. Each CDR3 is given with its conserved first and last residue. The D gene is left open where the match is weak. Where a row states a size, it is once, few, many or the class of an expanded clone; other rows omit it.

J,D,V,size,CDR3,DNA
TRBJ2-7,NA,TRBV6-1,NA,CASSDPGEGPKGYEQYF,TGTGCCAGCAGTGATCCTGGTGAGGGACCGAAAGGATACGAGCAGTACTTC
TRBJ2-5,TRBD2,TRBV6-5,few,CASSRNRRGGVETQYF,TGTGCCAGCAGTCGTAATAGGCGGGGGGGCGTAGAGACCCAGTACTTC
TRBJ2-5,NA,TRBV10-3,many,CAISESTRGETQYF,TGTGCCATCAGTGAGTCGACCAGGGGAGAGACCCAGTACTTC
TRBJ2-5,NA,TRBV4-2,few,CASSQVLTRGSGEETQYF,TGTGCCAGCAGCCAAGTCCTGACTAGGGGGAGCGGGGAAGAGACCCAGTACTTC
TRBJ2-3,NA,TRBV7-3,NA,CASSLQPSGAQYF,TGTGCCAGCAGCTTACAACCCTCCGGGGCGCAGTATTTT
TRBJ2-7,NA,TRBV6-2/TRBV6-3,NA,CASSPILAKNTQYF,TGTGCCAGCAGTCCTATACTAGCCAAAAACACTCAGTACTTC
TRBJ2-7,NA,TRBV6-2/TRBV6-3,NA,CASRVDVAGSYEQYF,TGTGCCAGCCGTGTTGATGTTGCGGGGTCCTACGAGCAGTACTTC
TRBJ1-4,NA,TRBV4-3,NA,CASSQGDTNEKLFF,TGCGCCAGCAGCCAAGGAGATACAAATGAAAAACTGTTTTTT
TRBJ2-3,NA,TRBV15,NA,CATSRGDTDTQYF,TGTGCCACCAGCAGAGGGGACACAGATACGCAGTATTTT
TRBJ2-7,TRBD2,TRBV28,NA,CAQGTSVYF,TGTGCCCAGGGGACTAGCGTGTACTTC
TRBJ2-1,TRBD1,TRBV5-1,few,CASSQAQGDYNEQFF,TGCGCCAGCAGCCAAGCACAGGGGGACTACAATGAGCAGTTCTTC
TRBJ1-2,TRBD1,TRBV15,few,CATSRAVTQGDGYTF,TGTGCCACCAGCAGAGCCGTGACCCAGGGGGATGGCTACACCTTC
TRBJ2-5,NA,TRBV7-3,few,CASSLGGYQTRNEETQYF,TGTGCCAGCAGCTTAGGGGGCTATCAGACTAGAAATGAGGAGACCCAGTACTTC
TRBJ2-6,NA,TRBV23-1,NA,CANGQTRSGANVLTF,TGCGCCAACGGACAGACGAGATCTGGGGCCAACGTCCTGACTTTC
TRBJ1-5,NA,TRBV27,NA,CVSSPREGQPQHF,TGTGTCAGCAGTCCCCGGGAAGGCCAGCCCCAGCATTTT
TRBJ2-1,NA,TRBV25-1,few,CASSELPGSEQFF,TGTGCCAGCAGTGAATTGCCCGGGTCTGAGCAGTTCTTC
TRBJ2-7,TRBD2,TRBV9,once,CASSVVAGASYNEQYF,TGTGCCAGCAGCGTAGTAGCGGGGGCCTCCTACAATGAGCAGTACTTC
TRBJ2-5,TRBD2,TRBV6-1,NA,CASSDGTSGLISHETQYF,TGTGCCAGCAGTGACGGGACTAGCGGGCTTATATCGCACGAGACCCAGTACTTC
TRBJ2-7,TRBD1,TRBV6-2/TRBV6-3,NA,CASSSFDRGSYEQYF,TGTGCCAGCAGTTCCTTCGACAGGGGGTCCTACGAGCAGTACTTC
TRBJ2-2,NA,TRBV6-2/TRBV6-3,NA,CASSYLQLMNTGELFF,TGTGCCAGCAGTTATTTACAGCTTATGAACACCGGGGAGCTGTTTTTT
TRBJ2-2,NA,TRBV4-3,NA,CASSQEDLDGGELFF,TGCGCCAGCAGCCAAGAGGACTTGGACGGCGGGGAGCTGTTTTTT
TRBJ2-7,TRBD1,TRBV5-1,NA,CASSSEGQGLDEQYF,TGCGCCAGCAGCTCAGAGGGACAGGGTTTGGACGAGCAGTACTTC
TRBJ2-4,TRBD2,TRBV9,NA,CASSPDSGMEETRYF,TGTGCCAGCAGCCCAGATAGCGGGATGGAAGAGACCCGGTACTTC
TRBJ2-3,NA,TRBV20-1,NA,CSARGLGVGTDTQYF,TGCAGTGCTAGGGGACTGGGCGTGGGAACAGATACGCAGTATTTT
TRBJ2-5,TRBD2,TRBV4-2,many,CASSQEAGGHRETQYF,TGTGCCAGCAGCCAAGAAGCGGGAGGGCATCGGGAGACCCAGTACTTC
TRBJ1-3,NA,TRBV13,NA,CASSLDRGKSSGNTIYF,TGTGCCAGCAGCTTAGACCGGGGGAAAAGCTCTGGAAACACCATATATTTT
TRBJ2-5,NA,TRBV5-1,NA,CASSWVSEETQYF,TGCGCCAGCAGCTGGGTTTCGGAAGAGACCCAGTACTTC
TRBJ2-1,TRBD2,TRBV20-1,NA,CSAAGRLAMGQFF,TGCAGTGCTGCAGGACGACTAGCGATGGGGCAGTTCTTC
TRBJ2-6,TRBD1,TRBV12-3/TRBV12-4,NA,CASSFRIGQAGSGANVLTF,TGTGCCAGCAGTTTCCGCATAGGACAGGCTGGCTCTGGGGCCAACGTCCTGACTTTC
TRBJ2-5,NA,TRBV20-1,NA,CSARIRTGGKTQYF,TGCAGTGCCCGAATCAGGACAGGCGGGAAGACCCAGTACTTC
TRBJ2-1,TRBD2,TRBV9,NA,CASSVAGRELSNEQFF,TGTGCCAGCAGCGTAGCGGGGCGGGAGCTGAGCAATGAGCAGTTCTTC
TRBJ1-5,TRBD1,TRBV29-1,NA,CSVQGQYNQPQHF,TGCAGCGTCCAGGGACAGTACAATCAGCCCCAGCATTTT
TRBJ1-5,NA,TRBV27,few,CASSFGGNSNQPQHF,TGTGCCAGCAGTTTTGGTGGGAATAGCAATCAGCCCCAGCATTTT
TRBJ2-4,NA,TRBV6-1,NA,CASREAEGISIQYF,TGTGCCAGCAGGGAGGCGGAGGGGATTTCCATTCAGTACTTC
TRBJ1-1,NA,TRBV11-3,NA,CASSAKLGTEAFF,TGTGCCAGCAGCGCCAAACTTGGGACTGAAGCTTTCTTT
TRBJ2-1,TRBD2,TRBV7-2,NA,CASSRGRGGYEQFF,TGTGCCAGCAGCCGTGGGCGGGGGGGGTATGAGCAGTTCTTC